This T cell receptor beta chain was captured by sequencing in a study of shared clonotypes between healthy human individuals (dated by TCRdb to about 2020). About the investigation overall: A couple of women and three men aged 18 to 49 years were included in the cohort. For each donor, three plates each were used for CD4 naive and CD4 memory, two plates were used for CD8 naive, and one plate was used for CD8 memory. To estimate repertoire size and how much clonotype sharing occurs between individuals, the study deeply sequenced the blood TCR repertoires of several healthy adults. Each donor's leukapheresis produced roughly between roughly 0.9 and 9 billion PBMCs. Libraries were prepared and TCR repertoires were sequenced by different laboratories using diverse techniques, in order to increase sequencing depth and limit assay-specific biases.

Here is what the overall study found, with its caveats: The genetic and exposure-history diversity represented was limited by the small number of donors. Pairwise subsampling led to the expectation that sequencing depth would affect the degree of clonotype sharing among donors. Around 5% of naive CD4, around 3.6% of naive CD8, roughly 2.4% of memory CD4, and over 0.35% of memory CD8 clonotypes were shared across several donors. Estimated clonotype richness was generally larger for naive than for memory subsets. Sampling was restricted to blood, and TCR repertoires in tissue are likely to differ from TCR repertoires in blood. Incomplete sequencing was indicated by rarefaction of sorted-subset datasets, despite the large sequencing depth. Higher generation probabilities were observed for clonotypes shared by all four sorted-subset donors than for non-shared clonotypes.

The CDR3 contains 13 residues, cysteine and phenylalanine counted. Only the CDR3 region is kept as DNA, spanning 39 bases read in frame from base 1. V is shortened by 4 bases, J by 3 bases, and the region joining them spans 8 bases. Reading the germline V gene (reference sequence) gives CDR1 PRHDT and CDR2 FYEKMQ. With regard to this clone: The antigen this receptor binds is unknown. The input lacks base qualities; no much larger clone sits a single base away.

Using the deep immunoSEQ assay, multiplex PCR amplified TCR CDR3 regions from genomic DNA. Extracted genomic DNA from each cell subset was distributed evenly across all wells of several immunoSEQ 96-well plates, and each plate was treated as a replicate. For sorted subsets, 200 to 250 ng of genomic DNA, equivalent to some 30,000 T cell genomes, went into each replicate PCR. The purified libraries were quantified using a Qubit 3.0 fluorometer, sized with a Bioanalyzer 2100, and then quantified again using the KAPA Library Quantification kit. A separate single-read 150-cycle Illumina NextSeq 550 flow cell was used to sequence each immunoSEQ 96-well plate. In the original analysis: Because the immunoSEQ output included only junctional sequences and no quality scores, the filtering could not be the same as the filtering used for full-length reads. To assign V/J genes and CDR3, sequences were annotated against IMGT germline references using PyIR, a Python wrapper for IgBLAST v1.9. Reads were removed for weak V/J assignments (E-value above 1e-6), missing CDR3, stop codons, out-of-frame junctions, or ambiguous translated residues. V3J clonotypes were defined as sequences sharing the same inferred V gene, J gene, and CDR3 amino acid sequence. Percentage overlap between repertoires was computed as shared unique clonotypes divided by the size of the smaller repertoire. Three approaches were used to assess repertoire richness: RTK rarefaction, the Chao1 estimator, and Recon v2.1 estimates of unobserved clonotypes. OLGA was used to compute generation probabilities for all TCRbeta clonotypes that the gDNA method yielded from a handful of donors. TCRdb's version of the immuneACCESS table is confined to in-frame rearrangements and falls short of the full clone set. An unresolved V gene accounts for under half of the shortfall where checked; the remainder is of unknown origin. That table gives V, J and clone size, and the DNA gave D and trimming. This sample lists under 350,000 clones; around 87% were detected once. The ten largest clones add up to around 15% of the sample.

The donors were healthy, HIV-negative adults with no recently reported acute infections or vaccinations. Only Caucasian adults living in Nashville, Tennessee, USA were represented among the donors. The CD8 memory samples were a combination of magnetically selected CD45RO+ cells and CCR7-negative CD45RA+ effector memory (TemRA) cells. Blood was collected by leukapheresis, and PBMCs were isolated by Ficoll-Histopaque density gradient centrifugation and then cryopreserved in liquid nitrogen vapor phase. Analytical flow cytometry was used to check the purity and quantity of each magnetically sorted T cell population. Genomic DNA was isolated from every sorted fraction and measured by UV absorbance on a Nanodrop 2000c.

The rearrangement joined TRBV13 to TRBJ2-3; the D gene is not confidently resolved. The clonotype comes from a man between 18 and 35 years old in good health. The source material was memory CD8+ T cells sorted from blood. The cell subset or site label of this sample denotes: CD45RO+ cells pooled with CCR7-negative TemRA cells. The DNA reads as follows: TGTGCCAGCAGCTGGGGTCTAACAGATACGCAGTATTTT. Its coded protein is CASSWGLTDTQYF.